The following is a TCR beta chain sequence with its context. The data were produced by immunoSEQ multiplex PCR, yet TCRdb's version contains in-frame clones alone and is incomplete. This sample has around 240,000 clones, with around 85% found just once. The data stem from a study of blood T cell repertoires in COVID-19. CDR1 is LGHDT, CDR2 YNNKEL, per germline (reference sequence). V dropped 3 bases and J dropped 6 bases, with 9 bases sitting between them. This CDR3 is built from 13 residues. Sequencing used peripheral blood. The chain uses TRBV3-1 (or the pseudogene TRBV3-2) and TRBJ2-1; D is unresolved. The sequence came from a woman in her 30s who had recovered from COVID-19. The CDR3 is CASSHGFTNEQFF. The CDR3 DNA follows: TGTGCCAGCAGCCACGGGTTTACCAATGAGCAGTTCTTC.